The TCR beta chain described here comes from a study of blood T cell repertoires in COVID-19. Study overall: Nucleic acid was either cDNA or gDNA, and it came from T cells, B-cell-depleted T cells, or PBMCs.

V was cut by 7 bases and J by 1 base, with 13 bases left in between. The germline V gene encodes CDR1 SQVTM and CDR2 ANQGSEA. The CDR3 is 13 residues long. As originally analysed: How many nucleated cells were present was estimated from reference gene primer amplification. Here immunoSEQ multiplex PCR was the method, and the copy in TCRdb shows in-frame clones only, minus some. The V and J calls and clone size are taken from that table; D and trimming were inferred from the DNA. This repertoire shows approximately 210,000 clones, 65% to 90% found once; its top ten account for approximately 10%. During active infection, Seattle patients enrolled and were then monitored through disease.

The chain recombines TRBV29-1 with TRBJ2-5; D might be TRBD2 (5 bases). The receptor was derived from a man between 50 and 59 years old with COVID-19, enrolled during active disease. The sequencing sample was made of peripheral blood. Here the CDR3 reads CSASGSLQETQYF. The CDR3, as DNA: TGCAGCGCCAGCGGTAGTCTCCAAGAGACCCAGTACTTC.